A selection of T cell receptor beta chains follows, all from one sample in a study of radiotherapy plus CTLA-4 blockade in lung cancer. This table comes from immunoSEQ multiplex PCR, and its TCRdb copy is limited to in-frame clones, with some not included. The sample has 40,000 to 45,000 clones; about 70% are singletons. The source was peripheral blood, collected from a patient treated with radiotherapy plus ipilimumab. These receptors all come from a human donor with non-small cell lung cancer who had stable disease on radiotherapy plus ipilimumab. Both conserved end residues are part of each CDR3. The D gene is left open where the match is weak. Size tells how often a clone was seen (once, few, many) or the class of an expanded clone, and some rows leave it out.

TRBJ2-5 | NA | few | 13 | TRBV7-9 | CASSRGGEETQYF | TGTGCCAGCAGCCGAGGGGGAGAAGAGACCCAGTACTTC
TRBJ2-2 | TRBD1 | once | 15 | TRBV6-6 | CASRRGQGASGELFF | TGTGCCAGCAGGAGGGGACAGGGGGCGTCCGGGGAGCTGTTTTTT
TRBJ1-2 | TRBD1 | NA | 15 | TRBV27 | CASRYRTGDLNGYTF | TGTGCCAGCAGATACCGGACAGGGGATCTGAATGGCTACACCTTC
TRBJ1-1 | NA | NA | 17 | TRBV21-1 | CASSPWGDRVRCTEAFF | TGTGCCAGCAGCCCCTGGGGGGACAGGGTGAGGTGCACTGAAGCTTTCTTT
TRBJ2-1 | TRBD1 | NA | 13 | TRBV5-1 | CASSLGDRDEQFF | TGCGCCAGCAGCTTGGGGGACAGGGATGAGCAGTTCTTC
TRBJ2-7 | TRBD2 | NA | 13 | TRBV29-1 | CSVRLAGLSEQYF | TGCAGCGTGCGACTAGCGGGCCTTTCGGAGCAGTACTTC
TRBJ1-2 | NA | NA | 14 | TRBV6-1 | CASSEVWGAYGYTF | TGTGCCAGCAGTGAAGTTTGGGGCGCTTATGGCTACACCTTC
TRBJ1-2 | NA | once | 16 | TRBV7-3 | CASSPHNRAGNYGYTF | TGTGCCAGCAGCCCCCACAACCGGGCAGGGAACTATGGCTACACCTTC
TRBJ2-7 | NA | NA | 13 | TRBV11-2 | CASSLTAIAGQYF | TGTGCCAGCAGCTTAACGGCGATTGCGGGGCAGTACTTC
TRBJ2-2 | NA | NA | 19 | TRBV11-1 | CASSLSRGGTSDNTGELFF | TGTGCCAGCAGCTTATCAAGGGGTGGGACATCGGACAACACCGGGGAGCTGTTTTTT
TRBJ2-7 | TRBD2 | NA | 15 | TRBV5-6 | CASSLLAGATYEQYF | TGTGCCAGCAGCCTCTTAGCGGGGGCGACCTACGAGCAGTACTTC
TRBJ2-3 | NA | NA | 16 | TRBV7-9 | CASSTQKGGSTDTQYF | TGTGCCAGCAGCACCCAGAAAGGGGGAAGCACAGATACGCAGTATTTT
TRBJ2-5 | TRBD2 | once | 14 | TRBV10-3 | CATGSSGKQETQYF | TGTGCCACTGGGAGTAGCGGGAAACAAGAGACCCAGTACTTC
TRBJ2-5 | TRBD1 | NA | 15 | TRBV18 | CASSPGTGAQETQYF | TGTGCCAGCTCACCCGGGACAGGGGCTCAGGAGACCCAGTACTTC
TRBJ1-1 | TRBD1 | few | 13 | TRBV9 | CASSVVGTAEAFF | TGTGCCAGCAGCGTAGTGGGGACAGCCGAAGCTTTCTTT
TRBJ1-3 | NA | NA | 13 | TRBV29-1 | CSAMGQIGNTIYF | TGCAGCGCAATGGGACAAATTGGAAACACCATATATTTT
TRBJ1-3 | TRBD1 | many | 15 | TRBV30 | CAWSVISGGTNTIYF | TGTGCCTGGAGTGTAATTTCAGGGGGCACAAACACCATATATTTT
TRBJ2-7 | TRBD2 | NA | 15 | TRBV2 | CASSDGGGIRYEQYF | TGTGCCAGCAGTGACGGCGGGGGGATTCGTTACGAGCAGTACTTC
TRBJ1-3 | NA | once | 14 | TRBV15 | CATSGPSSGNTIYF | TGTGCCACCAGCGGTCCTAGCTCTGGAAACACCATATATTTT
TRBJ1-5 | NA | NA | 13 | TRBV6-4 | CASSEEENQPQHF | TGTGCCAGCAGTGAGGAGGAAAATCAGCCCCAGCATTTT
TRBJ2-5 | NA | NA | 15 | TRBV5-1 | CASSRSPGNQETQYF | TGCGCCAGCAGCCGGAGCCCAGGGAACCAAGAGACCCAGTACTTC
TRBJ1-1 | NA | NA | 12 | TRBV6-6 | CASTRMNTEAFF | TGTGCCAGCACCAGGATGAACACTGAAGCTTTCTTT
TRBJ1-1 | NA | few | 14 | TRBV6-5 | CASSRQRLNTEAFF | TGTGCCAGCAGTAGACAGAGATTAAACACTGAAGCTTTCTTT
TRBJ2-7 | TRBD1 | NA | 15 | TRBV9 | CASSEGTGGGYEQYF | TGTGCCAGCAGCGAGGGGACAGGTGGGGGTTACGAGCAGTACTTC
TRBJ2-7 | NA | NA | 18 | TRBV7-8 | CASSLAGLMYGRPYEQYF | TGTGCCAGCAGCTTGGCAGGGTTAATGTACGGACGTCCTTACGAGCAGTACTTC
TRBJ1-2 | TRBD1 | NA | 14 | TRBV29-1 | CSVGGPGTGKGYTF | TGCAGCGTTGGGGGACCCGGGACAGGGAAGGGCTACACCTTC
TRBJ1-1 | NA | once | 12 | TRBV14 | CASSLTRTEAFF | TGTGCCAGCAGCCTAACTCGCACTGAAGCTTTCTTT
TRBJ1-1 | TRBD1 | NA | 14 | TRBV5-4 | CASSLQGVNTEAFF | TGTGCCAGCAGCCTTCAGGGGGTTAACACTGAAGCTTTCTTT
TRBJ1-6 | NA | NA | 15 | TRBV11-2 | CASSSLTGFISPLHF | TGTGCCAGCAGCTCATTGACGGGTTTCATTTCACCCCTCCACTTT
TRBJ2-5 | TRBD2 | NA | 16 | TRBV6-1 | CASSEFSGGIRETQYF | TGTGCCAGCAGTGAGTTTAGCGGGGGGATAAGGGAGACCCAGTACTTC
TRBJ1-1 | NA | NA | 12 | TRBV7-9 | CASSSRTVEAFF | TGTGCCAGCAGCTCGAGGACAGTTGAAGCTTTCTTT
TRBJ2-7 | TRBD2 | NA | 14 | TRBV5-6 | CASSLVGGGYEQYF | TGTGCCAGCAGCTTGGTGGGGGGGGGCTACGAGCAGTACTTC
TRBJ2-2 | NA | once | 12 | TRBV28 | CASTLYTGELFF | TGTGCCAGCACCCTTTACACCGGGGAGCTGTTTTTT
TRBJ1-2 | TRBD1 | once | 15 | TRBV14 | CASSPLDRGRYGYTF | TGTGCCAGCAGCCCCCTAGACAGGGGTCGTTATGGCTACACCTTC
TRBJ1-2 | NA | NA | 14 | TRBV5-1 | CASSESSGNYGYTF | TGCGCCAGCAGCGAATCCTCGGGGAACTATGGCTACACCTTC
TRBJ1-3 | NA | NA | 15 | TRBV7-6 | CASSLARTAGNTIYF | TGTGCCAGCAGCTTAGCGCGGACAGCTGGAAACACCATATATTTT